The subject of this entry is one TCR beta chain. This sample was taken from a study of blood T cell repertoires in COVID-19. Study-level information: Sites in the United States, Italy and Spain provided acute and convalescent COVID-19 samples. From T cells, B-cell-depleted T cells, or PBMCs came the material, which was cDNA or gDNA.

This CDR3 has 14 residues. Germline CDR1 MNHNY, CDR2 SVGAGI (reference sequence). J gave up 5 bases and V 5 bases, and 6 bases lay outside the gene matches. Per the original data handling: Quantification of nucleated cells was approximated via reference gene primer amplification. Measured with immunoSEQ multiplex PCR; TCRdb has only the in-frame clones, and not every one. D and trimming come from the DNA, and the V and J calls and clone size come from that table. The data show around 170,000 clones, 86% seen once. This TCR derives from a man aged 50-60 years with active or convalescent COVID-19. The V gene is TRBV6-6, the J gene TRBJ2-7; 10 bases are a match to TRBD1. The specimen was peripheral blood. CDR3 in amino acids: CASSPGQGTDEQYF. The CDR3 DNA reads as TGTGCCAGCAGTCCGGGACAGGGGACCGACGAGCAGTACTTC.